The clone carrying this TCR beta chain has more than one count but fewer than ten. Its antigen is not identified. These data are taken from a study of T cell responses to AZD1222 COVID-19 vaccine. General study points: Repertoire sampling happened only post peak T cell response.

Clones were sequenced by immunoSEQ multiplex PCR, and TCRdb holds only the in-frame ones, with some missing. The table has roughly 140,000 clones, approximately 92% seen once. The CDR3 runs 12 residues. Germline lookup yields CDR1 LNHDA and CDR2 SQIVND (reference sequence). V lost 6 bases, J lost 9 bases, and 12 bases lay in between. V and J are TRBV19 and TRBJ1-5; possibly TRBD1 for D (5 bases). Here the sequenced sample was peripheral blood, taken 28 days after the second AZD1222 dose. This TCR was sampled from an adult who received the AZD1222 COVID-19 vaccine. The chain's CDR3 is CASSGSGGPQHF. CDR3 in DNA: TGTGCCAGTAGCGGGTCTGGGGGGCCCCAGCATTTT.